This T cell receptor beta chain was retrieved from a study of Ad26.COV2.S vaccination and SARS-CoV-2 variants. Study-level background: Donor participated within the Ad26.COV2.S arm of the COV1001 trial. Recipients of Ad26.COV2.S got it intramuscularly, once or twice 56 days apart.

On this clone itself: One junction end does not reproduce the germline sequence, and a read error may be involved.

Per germline, CDR1 SNHLY and CDR2 FYNNEI. The CDR3 loop spans 14 amino acids. Some clones are missing from TCRdb's copy, which holds only in-frame ones; the method was immunoSEQ multiplex PCR. The sample lists around 300,000 clones, more than 85% occurring once. Treatment indicated: about 20 received Ad26.COV2.S at low or high dose, single or two shots; about 5 received placebo; per-sample allocation not given. Sampling was performed 63 days after the first vaccine or placebo injection. A Boston donor was an adult aged 18-55 years. This TCR came from a person between 18 and 65 years old who received the Ad26.COV2.S COVID-19 vaccine or a placebo. The input for sequencing was peripheral blood, taken in a trial of Ad26.COV2.S vaccine versus placebo. This chain uses TRBV2 with TRBJ2-5, with 8 bases matching TRBD1. CDR3 protein: CASREDRGGETQYF. Written as DNA, the CDR3 is TGTGCCAGCAGGGAAGACAGGGGAGGAGAGACCCAGTACTTC.